The 32 T cell receptor beta chains below all came from one sample that was sequenced in a study of T cell repertoires in cytomegalovirus infection (dated by TCRdb to the late 2010s). In light of the paper, this sample's treatment or condition label describes: in vitro stimulation with specific CMV peptide epitopes to enrich CMV-specific T cells. Instrument on record: Illumina HiSeq 1500. The public reads were reanalyzed by TCRdb: fastp trimming at Q25, MiXCR alignment, in-frame beta chains only. Duplicate CDR3 protein sequences are folded into a single record with the most common DNA and genes. Recorded for this sample are over 95,000 distinct CDR3 sequences; around 31% of them occurred a single time. 35% to 50% of the sample is held by the ten biggest clonotypes. These receptors have no known antigen. The material sequenced was CD8+ T cells from cultured PBMCs, taken from culture after CMV antigen stimulation. Receptors originate from a human donor in good health (CMV status not recorded). Some clones in this sample may be carry-over from other donors' samples.

The rearrangement uses TRBV6-6 and TRBJ2-3, with 11 bases lining up with TRBD2. The ends lost 6 bases at V and 2 bases at J; junction bases unmatched: 4. Germline CDR1 MNHNY, CDR2 SVGAGI (reference sequence). CDR3 length: 15 residues. The DNA of the CDR3 is TGTGCCAGCAGCCCTAGCGGGGGGTTCACAGATACGCAGTATTTT. Amino acid sequence: CASSPSGGFTDTQYF.

The genes are TRBV9 and TRBJ2-6, with 8 bases fitting TRBD1. Germline-derived CDR1 and CDR2 are SGDLS and YYNGEE. The J segment lost 0 bases and the V segment lost 3 bases, leaving 5 bases of the junction unmatched. The CDR3 has 17 residues. CDR3 in DNA: TGTGCCAGCAGCGCCTGGACAGGGCACTCTGGGGCCAACGTCCTGACTTTC. Amino acids: CASSAWTGHSGANVLTF.

The genes are TRBV2 and TRBJ1-2; D may be TRBD1 (6 bases). From germline, CDR1 is SNHLY and CDR2 FYNNEI. The CDR3 extends over 16 amino acids. V lost 7 bases and J lost 3, with 21 bases in between. The CDR3 DNA is TGTGCCAGCACCGAGTGGGGGGCAGGGGAAGACTATGGCTACACCTTC. It translates to CASTEWGAGEDYGYTF.

This clonotype was observed at least ten times. The chain couples TRBV7-3 to TRBJ2-1, with D perhaps matching TRBD2 (5 bases). Germline V gives CDR1 SGHTA, CDR2 FQGTGA. V was cut by 5 bases and J by 7 bases, with 15 bases left in between. The CDR3 is made up of 14 amino acids. This CDR3 is CASSPTGPGNEQFF. Here the CDR3 DNA reads TGTGCCAGCAGCCCCACTGGACCGGGGAATGAGCAGTTCTTC. The variable domain in full, completed from reference TRBV7-3 and TRBJ2-1, reads GAGVSQTPSNKVTEKGKYVELRCDPISGHTALYWYRQSLGQGPEFLIYFQGTGAADDSGLPNDRFFAVRPEGSVSTLKIQRTERGDSAVYLCASSPTGPGNEQFFGPGTRLTVL.

Worth noting for this clonotype: A clone one base away is much larger, so this may be a read error. The DNA for the CDR3 is TGTGCCAGCAGTGAACAGGGAGATCACTATGGCTACACCTTC. Translated: CASSEQGDHYGYTF. The chain recombines TRBV12-3 or TRBV12-4 with TRBJ1-2; maybe TRBD1 (6 bases). The CDR3 totals 14 residues. V lost 5 bases and J lost 3, with 13 bases in between.

The genes are TRBV7-3 and TRBJ1-6; D might be TRBD1 (5 bases). V was pared by 5 bases and J by 9 bases, with 11 bases between. The germline CDR1 and CDR2 sequences are SGHTA and FQGTGA. The CDR3 extends over 13 amino acids. The CDR3 is CASSQGIRSPLHF. CDR3 bases: TGTGCCAGCAGCCAGGGAATTCGTTCACCCCTCCACTTT.

This clonotype was found a few times. This chain links TRBV12-3 or TRBV12-4 with TRBJ2-3, with D unresolved. Between the trimmed V and J ends, which lost 4 bases and 2 bases, there was a span of 10 bases. The CDR3 has 14 residues. The CDR3 is CASSSPGYTDTQYF. The CDR3 DNA reads TGTGCCAGCAGTTCCCCAGGATACACAGATACGCAGTATTTT.

This clonotype was seen only a few times. The chain is built from TRBV6-2 or TRBV6-3 and TRBJ2-1, with D perhaps TRBD2 (6 bases). V was trimmed by 6 bases and J by 2 bases, leaving 17 bases between them. The CDR3 extends over 16 amino acids. Germline V gene sequence: CDR1 MNHEY, CDR2 SVGEGT. The CDR3 sequence: CASRERLVPPYNEQFF. DNA for the CDR3: TGTGCCAGCAGGGAGCGACTAGTCCCCCCCTACAATGAGCAGTTCTTC.

This clonotype was picked up many times. The CDR3 nucleotides are TGTGCCAGCACCATTGACAGGACTTACTACAATGAGCAGTTCTTC. Its translation is CASTIDRTYYNEQFF. The J gene is TRBJ2-1, the V gene TRBV7-2, with D tentatively TRBD1 (6 bases). The germline gives CDR1 SGHTA, CDR2 FQGNSA. V lost 7 bases to trimming and J lost 3 bases, with 16 bases between them. The CDR3 runs to 15 residues.

The V and J genes are TRBV27 and TRBJ1-1; 7 positions match TRBD1. The CDR3 runs 15 residues. V shed 3 bases, J shed 0 bases, and the junction held 4 bases outside the gene matches. Germline V gene data show CDR1 as MNHEY and CDR2 as SMNVEV (reference sequence). The chain's CDR3 is CASSLTTGMNTEAFF. The CDR3 nucleotides are TGTGCCAGCAGTTTGACGACAGGGATGAACACTGAAGCTTTCTTT.

The chain uses TRBV6-1 and TRBJ2-7; TRBD1 might be the D (6 bases). V was trimmed by 1 base and J by 3 bases, leaving 10 bases between them. CDR1 MNHNS and CDR2 SASEGT come from the germline V gene. The CDR3 runs to 14 residues. The CDR3 nucleotides are TGTGCCAGCAGTGAAGAGGGGGTACTCTACGAGCAGTACTTC. This encodes CASSEEGVLYEQYF.

The chain combines TRBV11-1 with TRBJ1-1; TRBD1 matches at 9 bases. This CDR3 has 20 residues. Germline V lookup: CDR1 SGHAT, CDR2 FQDESV (reference sequence). Trimming removed 1 base from V and 0 bases from J; junction bases left unmatched: 15. CDR3 nucleotides: TGTGCCAGCAGCTTAGGTGGGACAGGGATTGCATTTGACGTGAACACTGAAGCTTTCTTT. This translates into CASSLGGTGIAFDVNTEAFF.

This clonotype was observed many times. The CDR3 loop reads CASSLVVPDVRSPYEQYF. CDR3 nucleotide sequence: TGTGCCAGCAGCTTAGTCGTCCCCGACGTCCGCTCTCCCTACGAGCAGTACTTC. J is TRBJ2-7 and V is TRBV7-8; D gene ambiguous. This CDR3 has 18 residues. V lost 1 base to trimming and J lost 2 bases, with 21 bases between them. Germline V gene lookup returns CDR1 SGHVS and CDR2 FQNEAQ.

The V gene is TRBV12-3 or TRBV12-4, the J gene TRBJ2-5; D may match TRBD1 or TRBD2 (5 bases each). The CDR3 contains 12 residues. Between the trimmed V and J ends, which lost 4 bases and 5 bases, there was a span of 8 bases. For the CDR3, the DNA is TGTGCCAGCAGTTGGGACGGCGAGACCCAGTACTTC. It translates to CASSWDGETQYF.

A few counts support this clonotype. The chain links TRBV15 to TRBJ2-7; 8 bases map to TRBD1. V shed 5 bases, J shed 4 bases, and the junction held 10 bases outside the gene matches. The germline CDR1 and CDR2 sequences are LNHNV and YYDKDF (reference sequence). The CDR3 runs to 15 residues. CDR3 in amino acids: CATSGGTGGSYEQYF. CDR3 sequence (DNA): TGTGCCACCAGCGGAGGGACAGGAGGGTCGTACGAGCAGTACTTC.

This clonotype appeared a few times. The chain has TRBV20-1 and TRBJ1-4; TRBD1 might be the D (6 bases). V lost 6 bases and J lost 7, with 24 bases in between. Germline values: CDR1 DFQATT, CDR2 SNEGSKA (reference sequence). The CDR3 covers 16 residues. The CDR3 DNA reads as TGCAGTGCCGGCGAGGCAGGGGTTTACTTGGGTGAAAAACTGTTTTTT. Translating it yields CSAGEAGVYLGEKLFF.

The V and J genes are TRBV7-9 and TRBJ2-5, with unresolved D. Germline V gene data show CDR1 as SEHNR and CDR2 as FQNEAQ (reference sequence). Between the trimmed V and J ends, which lost 0 bases and 3 bases, there was a span of 14 bases. The CDR3 contains 16 residues. Here the CDR3 DNA reads TGTGCCAGCAGCTTAGCGCGGCACAGCTCCGAAGAGACCCAGTACTTC. Its protein product is CASSLARHSSEETQYF.

This clonotype was seen repeatedly, ten times or more. V usage is TRBV7-9 and J usage is TRBJ1-6; tentatively, D is TRBD1 (6 bases). The CDR3 has 15 amino acids. CDR1 SEHNR and CDR2 FQNEAQ come from the germline V gene (reference sequence). Trimming stripped 6 bases from V and 11 bases from J, with 20 bases between. CDR3 sequence: CASSPGGRGRPPLHF. DNA for the CDR3: TGTGCCAGCAGTCCTGGGGGCCGTGGCCGTCCACCCCTCCACTTT.

This clonotype was seen a few times. J is TRBJ2-1 and V is TRBV5-6; D ambiguous. Germline V gives CDR1 SGHDT, CDR2 YYEEEE. The CDR3 is made up of 12 amino acids. Deletions cut 5 bases from V and 2 bases from J, with 5 bases between. The CDR3 DNA reads as TGTGCCAGCAGTGAACCCTACAATGAGCAGTTCTTC. It specifies CASSEPYNEQFF.

A few counts support this clonotype. This sequence joins TRBV19 and TRBJ1-1, with D uncertain. This CDR3 comprises 13 residues. Looked up from germline, CDR1 is LNHDA and CDR2 is SQIVND (reference sequence). V was clipped by 1 base and J by 8 bases, with 11 bases between them. As DNA, the CDR3 is TGTGCCAGTAGTATAGCAGGCCTAGTGGAAGCTTTCTTT. Translated, it gives CASSIAGLVEAFF.

This clonotype was observed once. The chain is built from TRBV28 and TRBJ2-1; D gene ambiguous. V was clipped by 6 bases and J by 2 bases, with 11 bases between them. Per germline, CDR1 MDHEN and CDR2 SYDVKM. The CDR3 totals 14 residues. The CDR3 region has the DNA TGTGCCAGCAGCCAAATAGGGACCTACAATGAGCAGTTCTTC. Translated, it gives CASSQIGTYNEQFF.

The rearrangement links TRBV27 to TRBJ2-7; tentatively, D is TRBD1 (6 bases). Trimming shortened V by 6 bases and J by 8 bases, and 11 bases separated the two germline ends. The length of the CDR3 is 11 residues. Germline CDR1 MNHEY, CDR2 SMNVEV (reference sequence). CDR3 sequence reads: CASRGTQKQYF. The CDR3 DNA sequence: TGTGCCAGCAGGGGGACACAGAAGCAGTACTTC.

The chain has TRBV15 and TRBJ1-2; 7 nucleotides align to TRBD1. The CDR3 loop spans 17 amino acids. The V gene's germline CDR1 is LNHNV and CDR2 YYDKDF (reference sequence). V trimming: 0 bases; J trimming: 4 bases; junction bases outside the gene matches: 11. In DNA form, the CDR3 reads TGTGCCACCAGCAGAGATTTGACAGGGTGGCGGGGCTATGGCTACACCTTC. It translates to CATSRDLTGWRGYGYTF.

The V call is TRBV7-2, the J call TRBJ2-7, with 12 bases lining up with TRBD2. Germline CDR1 SGHTA, CDR2 FQGNSA. The CDR3 is made up of 15 amino acids. V gave up 5 bases and J gave up 2 bases; unmatched junction bases: 4. Written as DNA, the CDR3 is TGTGCCAGCAGCCGACTAGCGGGGGATGCCTACGAGCAGTACTTC. It is translated as CASSRLAGDAYEQYF.

This clonotype was detected once. J is TRBJ1-5 and V is TRBV7-2; 8 positions agree with TRBD1. Germline CDR1 is SGHTA and CDR2 is FQGNSA. V was clipped by 5 bases and J by 2 bases; unmatched bases: 5. CDR3 size: 15 residues. The DNA of the CDR3 is TGTGCCAGCAGCAACGGACAGGGTCGCAATCAGCCCCAGCATTTT. Its translation: CASSNGQGRNQPQHF.

This clonotype was picked up many times. The chain is built from TRBV7-8 and TRBJ1-1, with a weak D call TRBD1 (6 bases). The V gene lost 1 base and the J gene lost 4 bases, with 13 bases spanning the gap. From germline, CDR1 is SGHVS and CDR2 FQNEAQ. The CDR3 extends over 15 amino acids. The CDR3 loop is CASSLVGGRLTEAFF. The CDR3 DNA reads as TGTGCCAGCAGCTTAGTCGGGGGGCGCCTCACTGAAGCTTTCTTT.

The chain carries TRBV25-1 and TRBJ1-1, with a tentative D call TRBD1 (5 bases). The germline V gene has CDR1 MGHDK and CDR2 SYGVNS. The germline V and J ends were trimmed by 1 base and 5 bases, with 14 bases remaining between them. The CDR3 length is 15 residues. CDR3 DNA sequence: TGTGCCAGCAGTGAATCTACGACGGGACGTACTGAAGCTTTCTTT. Its translation is CASSESTTGRTEAFF.

This clonotype was counted a few times. The chain links TRBV6-5 to TRBJ2-5; TRBD2 agrees at 7 bases. Trimming removed 4 bases from V and 7 bases from J; junction bases left unmatched: 0. The CDR3 length is 11 residues. The germline V gene has CDR1 MNHEY and CDR2 SVGAGI. DNA for the CDR3: TGTGCCAGCAGTTGGGGGGGGACCCAGTACTTC. Residues: CASSWGGTQYF.

The rearrangement links TRBV27 to TRBJ2-1; D is uncertain. This CDR3 has 14 residues. The V gene lost 0 bases and the J gene lost 7 bases, with 10 bases spanning the gap. CDR1 and CDR2 (germline): MNHEY, SMNVEV (reference sequence). The CDR3 here is CASSLSASLNEQFF. CDR3 nucleotides: TGTGCCAGCAGTTTATCTGCATCATTGAATGAGCAGTTCTTC.

In this sample, this clonotype turned up a few times. The V call is TRBV7-9, the J call TRBJ1-5; D not resolved. Germline V gives CDR1 SEHNR, CDR2 FQNEAQ (reference sequence). Trimming took off 5 bases at V and 6 bases at J, with 8 bases between the two ends. This CDR3 is 12 amino acids long. CDR3 DNA: TGTGCCAGCAGCGAGGGAGGTCAGCCCCAGCATTTT. Translation gives CASSEGGQPQHF.

The chain employs TRBV2 and TRBJ2-1, with D possibly being TRBD2 (6 bases). The CDR3 consists of 16 residues. Germline CDR1 is SNHLY and CDR2 is FYNNEI. V was clipped by 7 bases and J by 2 bases, with 18 bases between them. The CDR3: CASTQEAGQTYNEQFF. As DNA, the CDR3 is TGTGCCAGCACCCAGGAGGCGGGGCAAACCTACAATGAGCAGTTCTTC.

This clonotype showed up just a few times. V and J are TRBV28 and TRBJ2-7; 7 nucleotides match TRBD2. Losses at the gene ends were 3 bases for V and 5 bases for J; bases not matched to a gene: 10. Germline values: CDR1 MDHEN, CDR2 SYDVKM. The CDR3 has 15 amino acids. The CDR3 nucleotides are TGTGCCAGCAGTTTTCCTTCGAGGGGAGGGGACGAGCAGTACTTC. This codes for CASSFPSRGGDEQYF.